This TCR beta chain derives from a study of T-cell memory formation after mild COVID-19. Study-wide results and caveats: Clones shrinking between day 15 and 85 showed a balanced CD4/CD8 split, and those that grew later tilted toward CD4+. Pre-infection memory contained some responding clones, which suggested that cross-reactive memory had joined.

TCR alpha and TCR beta cDNA libraries carrying sample barcodes and UMIs were produced by 5'RACE using constant-segment primers. TCRdb reprocessed the 5' RACE reads via MiXCR and lists one record per CDR3 protein. The sample lists about 430,000 distinct CDR3 sequences, 24% occurring once. Of note for this clonotype: Its matching antigen is unknown.

With V trimmed by 3 bases and J by 3 bases, 2 bases remained unmatched. Germline CDR1 is LNHDA and CDR2 is SQIVND (reference sequence). The CDR3 contains 14 residues. This sequence originates from an adult woman who had mild COVID-19 (a few samples of this study predate the infection). Cell type and time point are not known. Material: PBMCs or a T cell subset sorted from them (not recorded which). This chain connects TRBV19 to TRBJ2-7; 10 nucleotides match TRBD1. Here the CDR3 DNA reads TGTGCCAGTAGTATCGGGGACAGGGGCTACGAGCAGTACTTC. Translating gives CASSIGDRGYEQYF. Full variable domain (outside the CDR3, taken from reference TRBV19 and TRBJ2-7): DGGITQSPKYLFRKEGQNVTLSCEQNLNHDAMYWYRQDPGQGLRLIYYSQIVNDFQKGDIAEGYSVSREKKESFPLTVTSAQKNPTAFYLCASSIGDRGYEQYFGPGTRLTVT.